This TCR beta chain was recorded in a study of shared T cell receptors in the human thymus. Produced via immunoSEQ multiplex PCR; TCRdb's table is partial and in-frame only. Among hundreds of thousands of clones, about 90% were seen once, and the ten largest hold about 0.0094%. The ends were cut back, 1 base at V and 2 bases at J, with 18 bases in the middle. The CDR3 length is 18 residues. Germline assignment: CDR1 SGHNT and CDR2 YENEEA. This sample also appeared in a second study, on human thymus T cells. That study adds: The donors were infants in Finland with congenital heart defects, otherwise immunologically healthy. Thymus specimens were resections from corrective heart surgery. Thymic and blood repertoires seemed to show skewed V and J gene use. Unrelated individuals were reported by related research to share highly overlapping thymic repertoires.

This TCR derives from a boy in the first two years of life with a congenital heart defect. The sequenced material came from thymocytes. The chain is built from TRBV11-3 and TRBJ2-1; no reliable D call. The CDR3 spells CASSLGPPFRKTYNEQFF. The CDR3 DNA reads as TGTGCCAGCAGCTTAGGGCCACCTTTCAGGAAAACCTACAATGAGCAGTTCTTC.